This T cell receptor beta chain was identified in a study of blood T cell repertoires in COVID-19. Study details: PBMCs, B-cell-depleted T cells, or T cells provided the cDNA or gDNA that made up the material.

Study processing details: By means of reference gene primer amplification, nucleated cell counts were estimated. Method: immunoSEQ multiplex PCR; TCRdb's copy keeps in-frame clones and lacks some. The V and J calls and clone size are taken from that table; D and trimming were inferred from the DNA. The sample contains 50,000 to 65,000 clones, around 90% of which appear only once. The sequence derives from a man between 65 and 85 years old with acute or convalescent COVID-19. Source material: peripheral blood.

CDR3 sequence reads: CASSLVGSVAHEQFF. The CDR3, as DNA: TGTGCCAGCAGCTTGGTGGGTAGCGTCGCCCATGAGCAGTTCTTC. J is TRBJ2-1 and V is TRBV5-8, with D perhaps TRBD2 (5 bases). The CDR3 runs to 15 residues. V was pared by 0 bases and J by 8 bases, with 15 bases between. The V gene's germline CDR1 is SGHTS and CDR2 YDEGEE.